This TCR beta chain was identified in a study of identifying expanded T cells in peripheral blood. Study results and caveats: Clone count variance between roughly 2-week samples rose with total template count. Technical replicates showed around 1.2 changed clones; approximately 2 weeks around 15; four weeks 19.

This CDR3 region has 13 residues. The ends were cut back, 3 bases at V and 2 bases at J, with 11 bases in the middle. Per the germline V gene, CDR1 is SQVTM and CDR2 is ANQGSEA. About this clone itself: Its antigen is currently unknown.

Data came from immunoSEQ multiplex PCR; TCRdb stores just in-frame clones and leaves some out. This sample has over 90,000 clones, with more than 70% found just once. During the collection period, no donor immune events like infections were recorded. The origin of this receptor is a person aged 18 to 75 in good health. The chain has TRBV29-1 and TRBJ2-7; tentative D call: TRBD2 (5 bases). Sequences were obtained from blood. This CDR3 reads CSVDLHGTYEQYF. The CDR3 DNA is TGCAGCGTTGATCTACACGGGACCTACGAGCAGTACTTC.